The TCR beta chain described here comes from a study of tumor-infiltrating lymphocytes in primary liver carcinoma. This clonotype was seen repeatedly, ten times or more. V lost 2 bases and J 6 bases, leaving 14 bases between the germline ends. CDR1 and CDR2 from the germline V gene are SGHNT and YYREEE (reference sequence). The CDR3 runs to 14 residues. Germline DNA was also extracted, while the blood RNA originated from unsorted whole blood. The patients, who had chronic HBV infection, were treatment-naive (untreated). TCR beta cDNA was reverse-transcribed from 500 ng of total RNA. The reaction used a constant-region primer and ProtoScript II reverse transcriptase. It was through three nested multiplex PCR rounds of slightly modified ARM-PCR that TCR beta libraries arose. Both of the initial two PCR rounds ran for approximately 10 cycles and employed TRBV1-TRBV30 forward primers alongside a C-beta reverse primer. Via MiXCR, TCRdb re-called the multiplex PCR reads, giving one row per CDR3 protein. The table lists 300,000 to 400,000 distinct CDR3 sequences, more than 55% of them singletons.

This clonotype was obtained from a middle-aged man with primary liver carcinoma and hepatitis B virus infection. Sequencing input: peripheral blood. V usage is TRBV5-4 and J usage is TRBJ2-5, with D possibly TRBD2 on 6 matching bases. The CDR3 here is CASSFASAPKTQYF. DNA for the CDR3: TGTGCCAGCAGCTTCGCTAGCGCACCTAAGACCCAGTACTTC.